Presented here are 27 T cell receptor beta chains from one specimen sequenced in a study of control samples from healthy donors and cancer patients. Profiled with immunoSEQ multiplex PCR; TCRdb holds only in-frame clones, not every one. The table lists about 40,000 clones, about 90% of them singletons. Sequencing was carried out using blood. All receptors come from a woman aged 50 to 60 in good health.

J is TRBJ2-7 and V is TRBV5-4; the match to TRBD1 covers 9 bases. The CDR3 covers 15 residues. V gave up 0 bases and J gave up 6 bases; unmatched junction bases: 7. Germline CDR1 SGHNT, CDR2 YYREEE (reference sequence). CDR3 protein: CASSLEAGTGREQYF. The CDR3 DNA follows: TGTGCCAGCAGCTTGGAGGCGGGGACAGGGCGCGAGCAGTACTTC.

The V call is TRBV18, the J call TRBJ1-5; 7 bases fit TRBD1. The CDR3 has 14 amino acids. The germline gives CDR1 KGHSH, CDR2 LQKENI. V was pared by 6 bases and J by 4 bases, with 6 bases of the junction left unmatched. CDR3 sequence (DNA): TGTGCCAGCTCCAAGACAGGGTTAAATCAGCCCCAGCATTTT. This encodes CASSKTGLNQPQHF.

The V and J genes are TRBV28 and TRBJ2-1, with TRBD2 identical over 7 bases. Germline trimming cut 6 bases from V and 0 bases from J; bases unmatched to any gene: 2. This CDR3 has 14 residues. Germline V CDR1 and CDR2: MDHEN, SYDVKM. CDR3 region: CASSGGSSYNEQFF. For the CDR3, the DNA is TGTGCCAGCAGCGGCGGGAGCTCCTACAATGAGCAGTTCTTC.

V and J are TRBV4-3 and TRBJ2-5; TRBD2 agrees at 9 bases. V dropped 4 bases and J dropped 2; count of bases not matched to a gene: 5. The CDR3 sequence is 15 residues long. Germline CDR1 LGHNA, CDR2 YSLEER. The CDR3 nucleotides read TGCGCCAGCAGCCTCGGACTAGCGACACAAGAGACCCAGTACTTC. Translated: CASSLGLATQETQYF.

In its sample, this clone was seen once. CDR3 loop: CASSMRTGDTQYF. CDR3 sequence (DNA): TGTGCCAGCAGCATGCGGACAGGGGATACGCAGTATTTT. V gene TRBV21-1 combines with J gene TRBJ2-3; the table assigns TRBD1, which was not confirmed against the DNA. TRBV21-1 is a known pseudogene. CDR3 length equals 13 residues.

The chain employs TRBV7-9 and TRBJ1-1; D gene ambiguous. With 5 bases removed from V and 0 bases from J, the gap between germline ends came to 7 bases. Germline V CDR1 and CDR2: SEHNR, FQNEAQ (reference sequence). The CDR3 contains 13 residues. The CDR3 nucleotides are TGTGCCAGCAGCGAGCTTATGAACACTGAAGCTTTCTTT. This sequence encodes CASSELMNTEAFF.

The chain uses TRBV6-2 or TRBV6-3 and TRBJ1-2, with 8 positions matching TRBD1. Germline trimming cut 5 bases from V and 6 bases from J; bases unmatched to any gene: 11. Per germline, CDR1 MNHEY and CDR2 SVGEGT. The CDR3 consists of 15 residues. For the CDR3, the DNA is TGTGCCAGCAGTACGGACCCTACAGGGGGAAATGGCTACACCTTC. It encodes CASSTDPTGGNGYTF.

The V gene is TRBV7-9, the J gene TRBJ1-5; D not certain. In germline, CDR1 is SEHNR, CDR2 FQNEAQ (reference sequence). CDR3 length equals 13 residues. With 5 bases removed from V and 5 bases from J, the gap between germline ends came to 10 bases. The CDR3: CASSPNTHQPQHF. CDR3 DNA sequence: TGTGCCAGCAGCCCGAACACCCATCAGCCCCAGCATTTT.

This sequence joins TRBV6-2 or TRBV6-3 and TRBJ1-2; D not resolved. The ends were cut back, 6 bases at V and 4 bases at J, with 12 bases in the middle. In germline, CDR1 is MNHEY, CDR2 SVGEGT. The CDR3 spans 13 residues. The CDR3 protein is CASSRDILYGYTF. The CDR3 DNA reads TGTGCCAGCAGCAGAGACATCCTCTATGGCTACACCTTC.

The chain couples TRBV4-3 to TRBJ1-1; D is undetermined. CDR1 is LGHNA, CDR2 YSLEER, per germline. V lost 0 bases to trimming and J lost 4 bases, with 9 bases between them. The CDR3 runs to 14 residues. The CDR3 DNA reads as TGCGCCAGCAGCCAAGAACGGGCTGGCACTGAAGCTTTCTTT. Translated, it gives CASSQERAGTEAFF.

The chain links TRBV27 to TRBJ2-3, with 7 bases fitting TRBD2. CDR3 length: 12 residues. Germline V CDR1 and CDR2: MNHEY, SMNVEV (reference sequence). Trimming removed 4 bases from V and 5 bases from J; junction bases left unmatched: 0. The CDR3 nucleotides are TGTGCCAGCAGTTGGGGGGGAGATACGCAGTATTTT. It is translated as CASSWGGDTQYF.

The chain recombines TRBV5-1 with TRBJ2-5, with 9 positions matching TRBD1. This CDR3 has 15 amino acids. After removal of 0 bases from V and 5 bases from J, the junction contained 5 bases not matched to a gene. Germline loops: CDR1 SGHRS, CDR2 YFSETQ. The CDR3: CASSLVTGGEETQYF. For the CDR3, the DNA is TGCGCCAGCAGCTTGGTCACAGGGGGCGAGGAGACCCAGTACTTC.

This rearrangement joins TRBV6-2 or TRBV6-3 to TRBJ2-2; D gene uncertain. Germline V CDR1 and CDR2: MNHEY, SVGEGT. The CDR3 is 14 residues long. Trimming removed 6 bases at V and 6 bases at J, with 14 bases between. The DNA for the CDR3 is TGTGCCAGCAGCGTGACACGATACTCCGGGGAGCTGTTTTTT. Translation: CASSVTRYSGELFF.

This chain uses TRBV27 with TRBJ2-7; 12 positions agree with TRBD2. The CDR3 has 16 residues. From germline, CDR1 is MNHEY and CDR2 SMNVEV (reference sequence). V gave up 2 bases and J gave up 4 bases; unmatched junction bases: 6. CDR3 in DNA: TGTGCCAGCAGTTTACTAGCGGGGGGGCTCAGATACGAGCAGTACTTC. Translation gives CASSLLAGGLRYEQYF.

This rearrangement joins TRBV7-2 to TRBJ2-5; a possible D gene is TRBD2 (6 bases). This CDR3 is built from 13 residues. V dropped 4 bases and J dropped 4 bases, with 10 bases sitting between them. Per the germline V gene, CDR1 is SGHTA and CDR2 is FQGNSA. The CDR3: CASSSGGRETQYF. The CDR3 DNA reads TGTGCCAGCAGCTCCGGGGGTAGAGAGACCCAGTACTTC. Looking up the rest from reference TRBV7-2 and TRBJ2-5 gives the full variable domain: GAGVSQSPSNKVTEKGKDVELRCDPISGHTALYWYRQSLGQGLEFLIYFQGNSAPDKSGLPSDRFSAERTGGSVSTLTIQRTQQEDSAVYLCASSSGGRETQYFGPGTRLLVL.

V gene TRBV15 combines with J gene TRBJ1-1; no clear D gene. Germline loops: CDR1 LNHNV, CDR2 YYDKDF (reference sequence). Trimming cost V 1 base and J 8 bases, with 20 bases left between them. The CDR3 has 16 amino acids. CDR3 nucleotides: TGTGCCACCAGCAGAGGAGTTTCCGGCGGCCGGATAGAAGCTTTCTTT. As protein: CATSRGVSGGRIEAFF.

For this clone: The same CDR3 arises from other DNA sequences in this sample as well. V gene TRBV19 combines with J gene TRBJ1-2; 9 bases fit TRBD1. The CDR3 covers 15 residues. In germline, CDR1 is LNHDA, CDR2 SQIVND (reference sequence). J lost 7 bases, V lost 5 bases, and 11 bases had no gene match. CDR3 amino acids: CASSLQGTGKGGYTF. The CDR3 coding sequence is TGTGCCAGTAGTCTCCAGGGGACAGGGAAGGGTGGCTACACCTTC.

CDR3 region: CSVLDKGLAENNEQFF. CDR3 in DNA: TGCAGCGTTCTAGATAAGGGGCTAGCGGAAAACAATGAGCAGTTCTTC. The chain uses TRBV29-1 and TRBJ2-1; 7 nucleotides line up with TRBD2. CDR1 and CDR2 from the germline V gene are SQVTM and ANQGSEA. The V and J ends lost 5 bases and 5 bases, in that order; junction bases with no gene match: 15. The CDR3 runs 16 residues.

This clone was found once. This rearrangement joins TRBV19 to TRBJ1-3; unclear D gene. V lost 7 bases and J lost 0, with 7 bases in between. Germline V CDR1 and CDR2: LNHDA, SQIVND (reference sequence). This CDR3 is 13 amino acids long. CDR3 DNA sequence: TGTGCCAGTACTTGGAGCTCTGGAAACACCATATATTTT. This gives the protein CASTWSSGNTIYF.

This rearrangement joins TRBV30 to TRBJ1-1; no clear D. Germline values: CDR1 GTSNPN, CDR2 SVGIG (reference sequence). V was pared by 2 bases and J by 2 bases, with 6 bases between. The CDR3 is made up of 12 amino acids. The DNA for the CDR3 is TGTGCCTGGAGTCCCTCAAACACTGAAGCTTTCTTT. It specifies CAWSPSNTEAFF.

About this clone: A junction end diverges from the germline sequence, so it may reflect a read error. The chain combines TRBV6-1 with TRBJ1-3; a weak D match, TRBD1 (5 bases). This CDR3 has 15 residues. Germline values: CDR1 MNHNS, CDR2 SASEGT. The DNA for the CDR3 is TGTGCCAGCAGCGAAGACAGCCACTCTGGAAACACCATATATTTT. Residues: CASSEDSHSGNTIYF.

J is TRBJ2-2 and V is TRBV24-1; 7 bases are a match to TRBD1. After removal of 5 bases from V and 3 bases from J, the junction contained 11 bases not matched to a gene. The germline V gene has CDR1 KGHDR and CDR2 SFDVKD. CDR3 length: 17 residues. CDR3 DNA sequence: TGTGCCACCAGTGGAGGCACAGGGGTGGGAGACACCGGGGAGCTGTTTTTT. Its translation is CATSGGTGVGDTGELFF.

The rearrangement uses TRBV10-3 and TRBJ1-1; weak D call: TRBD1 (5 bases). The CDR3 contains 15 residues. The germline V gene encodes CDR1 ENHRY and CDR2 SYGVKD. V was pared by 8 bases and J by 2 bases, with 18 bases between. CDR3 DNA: TGTGCCATCGGGGACCCCGGGGCGGCCAACACTGAAGCTTTCTTT. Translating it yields CAIGDPGAANTEAFF.

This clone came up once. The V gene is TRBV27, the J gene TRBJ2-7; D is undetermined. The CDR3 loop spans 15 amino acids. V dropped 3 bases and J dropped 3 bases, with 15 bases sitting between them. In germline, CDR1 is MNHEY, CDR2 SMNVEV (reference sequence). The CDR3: CASSFWPRRDYEQYF. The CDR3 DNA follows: TGTGCCAGCAGTTTTTGGCCTAGAAGGGACTACGAGCAGTACTTC.

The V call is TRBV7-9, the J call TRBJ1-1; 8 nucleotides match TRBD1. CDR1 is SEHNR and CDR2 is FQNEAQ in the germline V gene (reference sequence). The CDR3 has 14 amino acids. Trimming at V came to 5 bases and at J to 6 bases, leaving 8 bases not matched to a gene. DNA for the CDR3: TGTGCCAGCAGCCCATCAGGGGGCAATTCTGAAGCTTTCTTT. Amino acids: CASSPSGGNSEAFF. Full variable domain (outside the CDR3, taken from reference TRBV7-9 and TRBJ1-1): DTGVSQNPRHKITKRGQNVTFRCDPISEHNRLYWYRQTLGQGPEFLTYFQNEAQLEKSRLLSDRFSAERPKGSFSTLEIQRTEQGDSAMYLCASSPSGGNSEAFFGQGTRLTVV.

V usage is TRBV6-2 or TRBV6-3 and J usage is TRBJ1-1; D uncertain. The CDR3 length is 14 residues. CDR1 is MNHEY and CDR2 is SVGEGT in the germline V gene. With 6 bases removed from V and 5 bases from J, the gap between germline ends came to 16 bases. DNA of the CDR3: TGTGCCAGCAGCTCCCACGGGGTCGGAACTGAAGCTTTCTTT. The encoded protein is CASSSHGVGTEAFF.

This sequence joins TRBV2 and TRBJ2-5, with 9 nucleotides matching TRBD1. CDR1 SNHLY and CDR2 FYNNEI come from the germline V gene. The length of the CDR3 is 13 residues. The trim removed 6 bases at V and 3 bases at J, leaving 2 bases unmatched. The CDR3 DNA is TGTGCCAGCAGACGGGACAGGGAAGAGACCCAGTACTTC. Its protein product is CASRRDREETQYF.